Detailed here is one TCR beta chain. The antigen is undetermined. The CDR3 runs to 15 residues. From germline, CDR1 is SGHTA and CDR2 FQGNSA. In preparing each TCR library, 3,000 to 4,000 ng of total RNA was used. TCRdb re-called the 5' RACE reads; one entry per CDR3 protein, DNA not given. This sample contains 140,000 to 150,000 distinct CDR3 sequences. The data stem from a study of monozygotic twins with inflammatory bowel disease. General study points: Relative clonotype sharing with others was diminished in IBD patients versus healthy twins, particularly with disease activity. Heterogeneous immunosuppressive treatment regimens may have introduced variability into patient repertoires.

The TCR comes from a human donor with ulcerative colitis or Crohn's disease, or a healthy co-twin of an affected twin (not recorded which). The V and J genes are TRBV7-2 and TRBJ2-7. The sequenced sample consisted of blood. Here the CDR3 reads CASSLRAGGAYEQYF.